What follows describes a single T cell receptor (beta chain). The antigen is not known. The CDR3 extends over 13 amino acids. Unmatched junction bases numbered 7, after V lost 0 bases and J lost 12 bases. Germline V gives CDR1 KGHSH, CDR2 LQKENI. The data belong to a study of CD8 T cells in Susac syndrome. Study background: Patients with Susac syndrome, at blood draw, were therapy-naive, on corticosteroids, or on intravenous immunoglobulin alone.

TCR beta sequencing was performed on blood CD8+ and CD4+ T cells. Random-hexamer reverse transcription was applied to about 0.45 to 1 ug RNA. TCRdb fed the immunoSEQ multiplex PCR reads into MiXCR, producing one record per CDR3 protein. The sample records under 200,000 distinct CDR3 sequences, around 94% being singletons. General observations from the study: The authors acknowledged that the study's TCR sequencing and HLA analysis involved relatively few individuals.

The TCR originated in a human donor with Susac syndrome. The sequencing input was CD4+ T cells from PBMCs. The chain is built from TRBV18 and TRBJ2-7, with 8 bases fitting TRBD1. The CDR3 DNA reads as TGTGCCAGCTCACCACCGGCAGGGGGCATTGGGTACTTC. Amino acid sequence: CASSPPAGGIGYF.